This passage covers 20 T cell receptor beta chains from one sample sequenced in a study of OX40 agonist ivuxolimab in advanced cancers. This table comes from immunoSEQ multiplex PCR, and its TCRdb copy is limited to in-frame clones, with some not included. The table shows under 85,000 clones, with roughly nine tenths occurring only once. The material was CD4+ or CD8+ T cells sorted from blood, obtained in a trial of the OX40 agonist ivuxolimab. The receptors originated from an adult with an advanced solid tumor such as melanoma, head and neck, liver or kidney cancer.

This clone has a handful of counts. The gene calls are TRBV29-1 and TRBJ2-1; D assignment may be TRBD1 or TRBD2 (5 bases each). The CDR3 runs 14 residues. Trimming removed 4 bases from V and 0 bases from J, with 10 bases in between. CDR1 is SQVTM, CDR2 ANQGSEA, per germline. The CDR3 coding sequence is TGCAGCGTTGGTGAGGGGAGCTCCTACAATGAGCAGTTCTTC. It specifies CSVGEGSSYNEQFF.

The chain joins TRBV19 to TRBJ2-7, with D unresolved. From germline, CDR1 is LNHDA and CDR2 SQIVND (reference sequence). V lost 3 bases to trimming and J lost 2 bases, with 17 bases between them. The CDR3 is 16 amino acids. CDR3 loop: CASSIDRRAGPYEQYF. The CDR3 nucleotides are TGTGCCAGTAGTATCGATCGACGGGCCGGCCCCTACGAGCAGTACTTC.

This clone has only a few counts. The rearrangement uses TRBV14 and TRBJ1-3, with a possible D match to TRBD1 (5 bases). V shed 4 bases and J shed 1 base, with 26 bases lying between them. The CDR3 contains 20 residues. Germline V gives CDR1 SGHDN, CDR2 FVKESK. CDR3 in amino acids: CASSPRGGRAFLESGNTIYF. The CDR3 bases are TGTGCCAGCAGCCCGCGGGGCGGTAGGGCTTTCCTTGAGTCTGGAAACACCATATATTTT.

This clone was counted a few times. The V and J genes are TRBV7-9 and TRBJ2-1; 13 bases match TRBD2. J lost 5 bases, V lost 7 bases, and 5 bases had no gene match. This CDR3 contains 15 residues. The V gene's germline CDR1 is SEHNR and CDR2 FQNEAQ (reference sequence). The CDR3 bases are TGTGCCAGCACCCGCGGGACTAGCGGGGACAATGAGCAGTTCTTC. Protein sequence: CASTRGTSGDNEQFF.

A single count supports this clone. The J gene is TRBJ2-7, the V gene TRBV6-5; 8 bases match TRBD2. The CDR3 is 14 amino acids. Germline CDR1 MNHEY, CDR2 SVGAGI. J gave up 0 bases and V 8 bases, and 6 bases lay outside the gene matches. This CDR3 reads CASYPRGGSYEQYF. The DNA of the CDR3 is TGTGCCAGCTATCCTCGGGGGGGCTCCTACGAGCAGTACTTC.

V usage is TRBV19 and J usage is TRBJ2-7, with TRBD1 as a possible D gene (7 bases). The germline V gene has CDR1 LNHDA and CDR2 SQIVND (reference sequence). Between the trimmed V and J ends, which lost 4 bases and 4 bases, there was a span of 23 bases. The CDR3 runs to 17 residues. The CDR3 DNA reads TGTGCCAGTAGTACCTCGGGGGCTGCAGGGGGGATGTACGAGCAGTACTTC. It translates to CASSTSGAAGGMYEQYF.

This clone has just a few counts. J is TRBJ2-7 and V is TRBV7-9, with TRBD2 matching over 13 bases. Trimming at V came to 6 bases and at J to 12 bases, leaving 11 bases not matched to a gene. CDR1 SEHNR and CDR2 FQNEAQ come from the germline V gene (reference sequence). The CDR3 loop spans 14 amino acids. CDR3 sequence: CASSLLAGGGRRYF. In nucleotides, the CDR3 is TGTGCCAGCAGTCTACTAGCGGGAGGGGGCAGGCGGTACTTC.

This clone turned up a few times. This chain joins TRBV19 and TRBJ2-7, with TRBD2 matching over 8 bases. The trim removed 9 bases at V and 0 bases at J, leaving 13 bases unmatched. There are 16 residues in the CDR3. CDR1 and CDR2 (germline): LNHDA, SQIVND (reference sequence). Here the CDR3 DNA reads TGTGCCAGCCAACCATCGGGGGGGCTAACCTCCTACGAGCAGTACTTC. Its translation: CASQPSGGLTSYEQYF.

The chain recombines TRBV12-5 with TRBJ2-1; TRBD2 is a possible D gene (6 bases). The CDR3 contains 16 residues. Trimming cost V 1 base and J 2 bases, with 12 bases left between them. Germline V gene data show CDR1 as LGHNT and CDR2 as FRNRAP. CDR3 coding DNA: TGTGCTAGTGGTTTGGGGCGTGGGGGGACCTACAATGAGCAGTTCTTC. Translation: CASGLGRGGTYNEQFF.

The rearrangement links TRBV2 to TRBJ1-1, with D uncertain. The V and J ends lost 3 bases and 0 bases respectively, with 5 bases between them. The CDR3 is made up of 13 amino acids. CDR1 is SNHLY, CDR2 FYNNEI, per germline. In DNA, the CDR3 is TGTGCCAGCAGTGAGGACCTGAACACTGAAGCTTTCTTT. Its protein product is CASSEDLNTEAFF.

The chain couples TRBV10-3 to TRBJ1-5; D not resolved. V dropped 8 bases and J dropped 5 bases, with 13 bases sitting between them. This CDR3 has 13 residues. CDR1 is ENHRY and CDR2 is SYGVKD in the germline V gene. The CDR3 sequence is CAIHGRVDQPQHF. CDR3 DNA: TGTGCCATCCACGGGAGGGTGGATCAGCCCCAGCATTTT.

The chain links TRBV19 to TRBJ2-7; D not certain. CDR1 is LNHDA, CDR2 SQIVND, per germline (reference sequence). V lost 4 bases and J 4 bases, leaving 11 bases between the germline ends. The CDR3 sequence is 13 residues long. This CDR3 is CASSNEGLYEQYF. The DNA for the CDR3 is TGTGCCAGTAGTAATGAAGGGTTGTACGAGCAGTACTTC.

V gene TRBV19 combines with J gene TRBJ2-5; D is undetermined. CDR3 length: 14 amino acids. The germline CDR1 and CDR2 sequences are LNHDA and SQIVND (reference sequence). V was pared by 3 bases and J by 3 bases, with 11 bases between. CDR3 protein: CASSITSTKETQYF. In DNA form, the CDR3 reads TGTGCCAGTAGTATCACGTCGACCAAAGAGACCCAGTACTTC.

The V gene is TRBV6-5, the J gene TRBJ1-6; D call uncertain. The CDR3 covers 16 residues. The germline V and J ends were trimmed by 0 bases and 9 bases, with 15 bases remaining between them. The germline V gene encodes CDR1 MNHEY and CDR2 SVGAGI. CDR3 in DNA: TGTGCCAGCAGTTACTCGGTCAGGCCCCGTGGTTCACCCCTCCACTTT. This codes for CASSYSVRPRGSPLHF.

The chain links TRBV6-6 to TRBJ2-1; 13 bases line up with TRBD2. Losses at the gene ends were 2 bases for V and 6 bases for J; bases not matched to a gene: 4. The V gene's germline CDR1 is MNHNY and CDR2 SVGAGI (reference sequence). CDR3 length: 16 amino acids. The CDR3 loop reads CASSYTSGRASNEQFF. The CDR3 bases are TGTGCCAGCAGTTACACTAGCGGGAGGGCCTCCAATGAGCAGTTCTTC.

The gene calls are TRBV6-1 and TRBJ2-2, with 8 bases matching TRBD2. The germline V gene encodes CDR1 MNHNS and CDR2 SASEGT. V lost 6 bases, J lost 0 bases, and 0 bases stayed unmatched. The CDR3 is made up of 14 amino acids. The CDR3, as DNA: TGTGCCAGCAGACTAGCGGCGAACACCGGGGAGCTGTTTTTT. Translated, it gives CASRLAANTGELFF.

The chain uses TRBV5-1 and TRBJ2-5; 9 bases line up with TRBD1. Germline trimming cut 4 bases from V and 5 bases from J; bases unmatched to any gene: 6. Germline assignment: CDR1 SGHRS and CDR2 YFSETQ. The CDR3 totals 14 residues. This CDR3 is CASSLGQGRETQYF. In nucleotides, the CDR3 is TGCGCCAGCAGCCTAGGACAGGGGAGGGAGACCCAGTACTTC.

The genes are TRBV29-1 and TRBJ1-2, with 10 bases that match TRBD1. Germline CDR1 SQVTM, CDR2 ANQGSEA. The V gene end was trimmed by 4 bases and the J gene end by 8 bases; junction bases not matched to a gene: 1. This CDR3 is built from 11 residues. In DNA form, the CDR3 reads TGCAGCGTTGGGACAGGGGGGGGCTACACCTTC. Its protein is CSVGTGGGYTF.

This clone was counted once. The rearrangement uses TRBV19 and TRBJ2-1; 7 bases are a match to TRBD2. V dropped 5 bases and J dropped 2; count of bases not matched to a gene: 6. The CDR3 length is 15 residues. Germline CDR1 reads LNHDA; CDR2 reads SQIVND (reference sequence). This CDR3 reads CASSSQAGTYNEQFF. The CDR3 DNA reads TGTGCCAGTAGTTCCCAAGCGGGAACCTACAATGAGCAGTTCTTC. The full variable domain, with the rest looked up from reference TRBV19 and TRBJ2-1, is DGGITQSPKYLFRKEGQNVTLSCEQNLNHDAMYWYRQDPGQGLRLIYYSQIVNDFQKGDIAEGYSVSREKKESFPLTVTSAQKNPTAFYLCASSSQAGTYNEQFFGPGTRLTVL.

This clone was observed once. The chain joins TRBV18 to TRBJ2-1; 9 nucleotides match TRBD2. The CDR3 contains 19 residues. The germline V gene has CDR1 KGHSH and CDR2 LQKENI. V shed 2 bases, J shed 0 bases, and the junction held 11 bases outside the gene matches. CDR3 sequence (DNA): TGTGCCAGCTCACCAAAAACGACTAGCGGAAAAAGCTCCTACAATGAGCAGTTCTTC. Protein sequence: CASSPKTTSGKSSYNEQFF.